This T cell receptor (beta chain) was captured by sequencing in a study of T cell repertoires in cytomegalovirus infection. The overall study: Epitope selection comprised recently identified HLA-C-restricted CMV epitopes and well-studied HLA-B-restricted CMV epitopes. Both CMV infection and a matching HLA type were indicated by public TCR beta signatures.

Note on this clonotype: The antigen remains undetermined.

From the reads, TCRdb called clonotypes with MiXCR, one entry per CDR3 protein. The table has roughly 920,000 distinct CDR3 sequences, under 40% seen once. Study-wide findings and caveats: CMV carriers having the relevant HLA were flagged by cumulative public TCR beta family frequency. HLA-C-restricted, CMV-specific TCR beta clonotypes were dominant ex vivo.

V trimming: 5 bases; J trimming: 7 bases; junction bases outside the gene matches: 12. There are 15 residues in the CDR3. The input for sequencing was cultured CD8+ T cells from PBMCs, taken from culture after CMV antigen stimulation. The sequence derives from a human donor in good health (CMV status not recorded). Some clones in this sample may be carry-over from other donors' samples. The gene calls are TRBV12-3 or TRBV12-4 and TRBJ2-7; TRBD2 agrees at 9 bases. The CDR3 DNA reads as TGTGCCAGCAGTGGGGGGGGCGGGGGGGCTTGGGAGCAGTACTTC. Its translation is CASSGGGGGAWEQYF.